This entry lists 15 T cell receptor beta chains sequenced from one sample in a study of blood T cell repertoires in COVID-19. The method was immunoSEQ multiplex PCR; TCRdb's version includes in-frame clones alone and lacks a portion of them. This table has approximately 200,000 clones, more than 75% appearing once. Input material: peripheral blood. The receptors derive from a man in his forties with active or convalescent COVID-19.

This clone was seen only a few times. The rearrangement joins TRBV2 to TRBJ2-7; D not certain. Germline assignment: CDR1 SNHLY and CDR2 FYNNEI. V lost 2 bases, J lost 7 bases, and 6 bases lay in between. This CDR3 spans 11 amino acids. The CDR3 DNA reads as TGTGCCAGCAGTGAAAACTCGGAGCAGTACTTC. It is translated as CASSENSEQYF.

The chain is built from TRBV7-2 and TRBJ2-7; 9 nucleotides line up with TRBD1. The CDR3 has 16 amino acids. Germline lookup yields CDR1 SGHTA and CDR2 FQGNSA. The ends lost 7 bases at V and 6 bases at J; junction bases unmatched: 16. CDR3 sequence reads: CASNPPGTGGLGEQYF. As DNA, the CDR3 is TGTGCCAGCAACCCCCCGGGTACAGGGGGCCTAGGCGAGCAGTACTTC.

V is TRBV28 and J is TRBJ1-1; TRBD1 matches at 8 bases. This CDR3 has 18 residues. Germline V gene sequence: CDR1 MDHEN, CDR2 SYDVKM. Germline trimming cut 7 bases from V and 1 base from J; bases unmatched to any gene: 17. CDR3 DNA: TGTGCCAGCATGTCGTGGCAGGGGGCGCAAGGGGCGAACACTGAAGCTTTCTTT. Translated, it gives CASMSWQGAQGANTEAFF.

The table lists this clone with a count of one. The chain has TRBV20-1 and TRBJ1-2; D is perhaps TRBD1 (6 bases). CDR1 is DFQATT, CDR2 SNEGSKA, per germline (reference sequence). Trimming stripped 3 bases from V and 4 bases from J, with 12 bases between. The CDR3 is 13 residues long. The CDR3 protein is CSASWQGTYGYTF. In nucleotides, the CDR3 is TGCAGTGCTAGTTGGCAGGGGACCTATGGCTACACCTTC.

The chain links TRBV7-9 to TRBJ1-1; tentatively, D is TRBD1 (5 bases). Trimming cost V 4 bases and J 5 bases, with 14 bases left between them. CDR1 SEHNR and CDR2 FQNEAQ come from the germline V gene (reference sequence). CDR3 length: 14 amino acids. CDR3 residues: CASSSKKTVTEAFF. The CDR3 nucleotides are TGTGCCAGCAGCTCCAAAAAGACAGTAACTGAAGCTTTCTTT. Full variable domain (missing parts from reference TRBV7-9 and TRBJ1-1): DTGVSQNPRHKITKRGQNVTFRCDPISEHNRLYWYRQTLGQGPEFLTYFQNEAQLEKSRLLSDRFSAERPKGSFSTLEIQRTEQGDSAMYLCASSSKKTVTEAFFGQGTRLTVV.

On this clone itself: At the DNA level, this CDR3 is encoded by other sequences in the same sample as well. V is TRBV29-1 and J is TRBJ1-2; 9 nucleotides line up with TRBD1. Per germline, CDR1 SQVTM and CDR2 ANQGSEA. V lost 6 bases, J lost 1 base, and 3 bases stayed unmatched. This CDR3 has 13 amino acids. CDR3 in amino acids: CSVTGGDNYGYTF. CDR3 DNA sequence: TGCAGCGTAACAGGGGGCGATAACTATGGCTACACCTTC.

CDR3 sequence (DNA): TGTGCCAGCAGCGCCGGGAGAGGGCCCCCGGGAAACTCCGGGGAGCTGTTTTTT. Protein sequence: CASSAGRGPPGNSGELFF. The chain combines TRBV9 with TRBJ2-2, with D perhaps TRBD2 (6 bases). The CDR3 is 18 residues long. The V gene lost 3 bases and the J gene lost 6 bases, with 24 bases spanning the gap. Germline V gives CDR1 SGDLS, CDR2 YYNGEE.

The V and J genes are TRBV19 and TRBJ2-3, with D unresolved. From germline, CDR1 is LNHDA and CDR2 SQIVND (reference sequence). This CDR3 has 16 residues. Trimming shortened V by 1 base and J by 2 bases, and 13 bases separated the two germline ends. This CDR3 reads CASSIVQFSFTDTQYF. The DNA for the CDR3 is TGTGCCAGTAGTATAGTACAGTTCTCCTTCACAGATACGCAGTATTTT. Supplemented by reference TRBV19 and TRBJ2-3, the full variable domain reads DGGITQSPKYLFRKEGQNVTLSCEQNLNHDAMYWYRQDPGQGLRLIYYSQIVNDFQKGDIAEGYSVSREKKESFPLTVTSAQKNPTAFYLCASSIVQFSFTDTQYFGPGTRLTVL.

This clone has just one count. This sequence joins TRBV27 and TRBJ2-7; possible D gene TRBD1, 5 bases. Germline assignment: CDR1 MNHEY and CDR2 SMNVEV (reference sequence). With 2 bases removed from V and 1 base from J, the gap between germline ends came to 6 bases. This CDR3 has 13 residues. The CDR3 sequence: CASSLRGSYEQYF. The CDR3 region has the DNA TGTGCCAGCAGTTTAAGGGGTTCCTACGAGCAGTACTTC.

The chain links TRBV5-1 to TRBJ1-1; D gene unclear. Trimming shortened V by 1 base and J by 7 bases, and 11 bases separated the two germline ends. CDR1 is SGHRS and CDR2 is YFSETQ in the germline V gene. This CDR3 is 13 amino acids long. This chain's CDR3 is CASSLWSSHEAFF. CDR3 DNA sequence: TGCGCCAGCAGCTTGTGGTCCAGTCATGAAGCTTTCTTT.

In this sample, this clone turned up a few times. The CDR3 region is CASSFRPGSSYNSPLHF. CDR3 nucleotide sequence: TGCGCCAGCAGCTTCCGGCCAGGAAGCTCCTATAATTCACCCCTCCACTTT. The genes are TRBV5-1 and TRBJ1-6; no definite D call. CDR3 length: 17 residues. Trimming took 2 bases from V and 0 from J, leaving 12 bases between them. Germline CDR1 reads SGHRS; CDR2 reads YFSETQ.

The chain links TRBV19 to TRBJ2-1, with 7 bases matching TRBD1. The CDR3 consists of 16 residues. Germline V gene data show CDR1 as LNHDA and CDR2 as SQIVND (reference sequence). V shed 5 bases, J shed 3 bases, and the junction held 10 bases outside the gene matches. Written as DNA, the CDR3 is TGTGCCAGTAGTCCAAGCGGACAGGTATACTACAATGAGCAGTTCTTC. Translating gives CASSPSGQVYYNEQFF.

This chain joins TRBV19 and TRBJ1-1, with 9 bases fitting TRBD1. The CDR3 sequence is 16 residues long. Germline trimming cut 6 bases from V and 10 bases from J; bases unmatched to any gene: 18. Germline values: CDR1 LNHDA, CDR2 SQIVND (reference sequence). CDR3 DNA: TGTGCCAGTAGCCCGCTCGGACAGGGGAATTCCTTGGGAGCTTTCTTT. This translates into CASSPLGQGNSLGAFF.

For the CDR3, the DNA is TGTGCCAGCACCGCGGGGAGTACCTACGAGCAGTACTTC. Translation gives CASTAGSTYEQYF. The J gene is TRBJ2-7, the V gene TRBV28, with a tentative D call TRBD2 (6 bases). V shed 7 bases and J shed 2 bases, with 12 bases lying between them. The CDR3 covers 13 residues. Germline CDR1 is MDHEN and CDR2 is SYDVKM.

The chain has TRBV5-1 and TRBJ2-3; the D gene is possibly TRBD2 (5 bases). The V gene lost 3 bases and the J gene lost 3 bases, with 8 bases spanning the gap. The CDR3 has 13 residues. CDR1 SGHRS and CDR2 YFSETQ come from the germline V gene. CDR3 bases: TGCGCCAGCAGCTCATCGGGGACAGATACGCAGTATTTT. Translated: CASSSSGTDTQYF.